This is a list of T cell receptor beta chains from one sample in a study of control samples from healthy donors and cancer patients. The protocol was immunoSEQ multiplex PCR, while the TCRdb copy is restricted to in-frame clones and leaves out a portion. Seen here are under 300,000 clones, over 70% observed once, and the top ten hold 13%. Sequenced sample: PBMCs. The receptors come from a woman aged 55-69 years with lung cancer. Both conserved end residues are part of each CDR3. A D gene is named only where the DNA matches it firmly. Clone size is stated in some rows and not others, as once, few, many or a class when expanded.

TRBJ1-3,many,.,TRBV7-9,TGTGCCAGCAGCACCCGACAGAGCCTTGGAAACACCATATATTTT,CASSTRQSLGNTIYF
TRBJ1-4,.,.,TRBV6-2/TRBV6-3,TGTGCCAGCAGTTATGTGGGGGCGGATGAAAAACTGTTTTTT,CASSYVGADEKLFF
TRBJ1-1,.,.,TRBV5-1,TGCGCCAGCAGCTTGGGTGGGGGGATGAACACTGAAGCTTTCTTT,CASSLGGGMNTEAFF
TRBJ1-1,.,.,TRBV11-2,TGTGCCAGCAGCCTACGGCGGATGAACACTGAAGCTTTCTTT,CASSLRRMNTEAFF
TRBJ1-6,.,.,TRBV7-9,TGTGCCAGCACCCTAGCAGGACAGAATAATTCACCCCTCCACTTT,CASTLAGQNNSPLHF
TRBJ2-7,.,.,TRBV27,TGTGCCAGCAGTTTATCGTTAGCAGGGCCCTACGAGCAGTACTTC,CASSLSLAGPYEQYF
TRBJ2-7,.,.,TRBV6-5,TGTGCCAGCAGTTACTCGGACTTCTACGAGCAGTACTTC,CASSYSDFYEQYF
TRBJ1-2,.,.,TRBV4-1,TGCGCCAGCAGCCAAGTTCCAGGGGTTTCGAACTATGGCTACACCTTC,CASSQVPGVSNYGYTF
TRBJ1-1,.,.,TRBV3-1/TRBV3-2,TGTGCCAGCAGCCAAGTTTCGGGGTCTGAAGCTTTCTTT,CASSQVSGSEAFF
TRBJ1-5,once,.,TRBV5-1,TGCGCCAGCAGCTCCGGGGACAATCAGCCCCAGCATTTT,CASSSGDNQPQHF
TRBJ1-4,.,.,TRBV19,TGTGCCAGTAGTCCCTTCCCCGAAGAAAAACTGTTTTTT,CASSPFPEEKLFF
TRBJ1-1,.,.,TRBV21-1,TGTGCCAGCAGCAAATGGGACAAGGGCGCTGAAGCTTTCTTT,CASSKWDKGAEAFF
TRBJ1-1,.,.,TRBV4-2,TGTGCCAGCAGCCAATTGTCAGGGGCCCGCGTCTACCCTGAAGCTTTCTTT,CASSQLSGARVYPEAFF
TRBJ2-5,.,TRBD1,TRBV5-1,TGCGCCAGCAGCTTGGCCGGGACAGGGGGCGGGGAGACCCAGTACTTC,CASSLAGTGGGETQYF
TRBJ1-2,.,TRBD1,TRBV30,TGTGCCTGGAGTATTGGACAGGGACGATCTAAGGGCTACACCTTC,CAWSIGQGRSKGYTF
TRBJ1-5,.,.,TRBV12-3/TRBV12-4,TGTGCCAGCAGGAGGGAAGATCAGCCCCAGCATTTT,CASRREDQPQHF
TRBJ2-1,.,TRBD2,TRBV7-6,TGTGCCAGCAGCCGGACTAGCGGGAGGGCCAGTAATGAGCAGTTCTTC,CASSRTSGRASNEQFF
TRBJ2-5,.,TRBD2,TRBV6-2/TRBV6-3,TGTGCCAGCAGTTACTATCTGCCTCGACTAGCGGGAGGGGTCCAAGAGACCCAGTACTTC,CASSYYLPRLAGGVQETQYF
TRBJ2-3,.,.,TRBV6-1,TGTGCCAGCAGTGAAAGGGGGGCCGGGGCAGATACGCAGTATTTT,CASSERGAGADTQYF
TRBJ2-7,.,.,TRBV7-9,TGTGCCAGCAGCAGCAGGGAGAGCTCCTACGAGCAGTACTTC,CASSSRESSYEQYF
TRBJ2-7,once,TRBD1,TRBV7-7,TGTGCCAGCAGCTTAGGGACAGGGGGCCCCTACGAGCAGTACTTC,CASSLGTGGPYEQYF
TRBJ1-5,.,.,TRBV19,TGTGCCAGTAGTATCCTCGGGGGGAGTAGCAATCAGCCCCAGCATTTT,CASSILGGSSNQPQHF
TRBJ1-1,.,.,TRBV4-1,TGCGCCAGCAGCCAAGTTTTACAGCGTGACACTGAAGCTTTCTTT,CASSQVLQRDTEAFF
TRBJ2-1,.,.,TRBV5-4,TGTGCCAGCACCACAGGAGGGGGCTACAATGAGCAGTTCTTC,CASTTGGGYNEQFF
TRBJ1-2,few,.,TRBV6-5,TGTGCCAGCAGTTACTCGACGGCAGGGGAGGGCTACACCTTC,CASSYSTAGEGYTF
TRBJ2-5,few,.,TRBV20-1,TGCAGTGCTAATGAACAGGGACTCAAAGAGACCCAGTACTTC,CSANEQGLKETQYF
TRBJ2-1,.,.,TRBV11-2,TGTGCCAGCAGCTTAGTGGCGGGACGGGGCTACAATGAGCAGTTCTTC,CASSLVAGRGYNEQFF
TRBJ1-3,few,.,TRBV7-8,TGTGCCAGCAGCTTAGCTCTGGGAAACTCTGGAAACACCATATATTTT,CASSLALGNSGNTIYF
TRBJ1-5,.,.,TRBV15,TGTGCCACCAGCAGAGATGTACAGGTTAGCAATCAGCCCCAGCATTTT,CATSRDVQVSNQPQHF
TRBJ1-6,.,.,TRBV12-3/TRBV12-4,TGTGCCAGCAGTTCCCTCGGGATTCTCCACTTT,CASSSLGILHF
TRBJ1-2,.,TRBD1,TRBV3-1/TRBV3-2,TGTGCCAGCAGCCAGGCGGGACAGTCCCCTAACTATGGCTACACCTTC,CASSQAGQSPNYGYTF
TRBJ1-1,.,TRBD1,TRBV19,TGTGCCAGTAGTCTTGGACAGGCCGGTATAGCTTTCTTT,CASSLGQAGIAFF
TRBJ2-7,.,TRBD2,TRBV27,TGTGCCAGCAGGCCTTTGCGGGAGGGTTACGAGCAGTACTTC,CASRPLREGYEQYF
TRBJ2-7,.,.,TRBV21-1,TGTGCCAGCAGCACTAAGGACAGGGGGCCCTACGAGCAGTACTTC,CASSTKDRGPYEQYF
TRBJ2-1,.,TRBD2,TRBV3-1/TRBV3-2,TGTGCCAGCAGCGCGCGGGGGGCCGCTAATGAGCAGTTCTTC,CASSARGAANEQFF
TRBJ2-2,.,.,TRBV12-1,TGTGCCAGCAGCTTTATGGGAAAACTTCGCACCGGGGAGCTGTTTTTT,CASSFMGKLRTGELFF
TRBJ1-3,few,.,TRBV10-1,TGCGCCAGCAGTGAAGGGTCAGATGGAAACACCATATATTTT,CASSEGSDGNTIYF
TRBJ2-3,.,TRBD1,TRBV7-8,TGTGCCAGCAGCCATCCACAGGGGAAGTCGCAGTATTTT,CASSHPQGKSQYF
TRBJ1-1,.,.,TRBV3-1/TRBV3-2,TGTGCCAGCAGCCGCCCCCAGAGAGGATCTGAAGCTTTCTTT,CASSRPQRGSEAFF
TRBJ2-5,once,.,TRBV7-9,TGTGCCAGCAGCTTAGGTGGTTACCAAGAGACCCAGTACTTC,CASSLGGYQETQYF
TRBJ2-3,.,TRBD2,TRBV5-1,TGCGCCAGCAGCTTGGTACTAGCGGGGGCCTTTAGCACAGATACGCAGTATTTT,CASSLVLAGAFSTDTQYF
TRBJ1-1,.,.,TRBV3-1/TRBV3-2,TGTGCCAGCAGCCAAGGTCGGGGGCTCGCTGAAGCTTTCTTT,CASSQGRGLAEAFF
TRBJ2-5,once,.,TRBV5-5,TGTGCCAGCAGCCCGGCCCCAGTGGAGACCCAGTACTTC,CASSPAPVETQYF
TRBJ1-1,.,TRBD1,TRBV7-3,TGTGCCAGCAGCTTAGAACAGGGGGCAGGGAACACTGAAGCTTTCTTT,CASSLEQGAGNTEAFF
TRBJ1-2,once,.,TRBV7-9,TGTGCCAGCAGCTTAGGGATCGATGCACAGGGCCTCTTGCCCTATGGCTACACCTTC,CASSLGIDAQGLLPYGYTF
TRBJ2-6,.,.,TRBV19,TGTGCCAGTAGTATTGCACAGCTGGTCTCTGGGGCCAACGTCCTGACTTTC,CASSIAQLVSGANVLTF
TRBJ2-5,once,TRBD1,TRBV5-1,TGCGCCAGCAGAAATCTAGGACAGGGGGCAGAGACCCAGTACTTC,CASRNLGQGAETQYF
TRBJ2-1,.,TRBD2,TRBV3-1/TRBV3-2,TGTGCCAGCAGCACTCCTAGCGGGAGAAGCAGTGAGCAGTTCTTC,CASSTPSGRSSEQFF
TRBJ2-2,.,TRBD2,TRBV7-8,TGTGCCAGCAGCTCTACTAGCGGGATGAACACCGGGGAGCTGTTTTTT,CASSSTSGMNTGELFF
TRBJ2-5,.,.,TRBV28,TGTGCCAGCACCCAGGGGGGGGGCGTCTTCCAAGAGACCCAGTACTTC,CASTQGGGVFQETQYF
TRBJ1-4,.,TRBD1,TRBV5-1,TGCGCCAGCAGCTGGACAGGGGGTCGGGAAAAACTGTTTTTT,CASSWTGGREKLFF
TRBJ1-1,.,TRBD1,TRBV5-6,TGTGCCAGCAGCTTGACAGGGGTTATGTGGTCGGTCACTGAAGCTTTCTTT,CASSLTGVMWSVTEAFF
TRBJ2-7,.,.,TRBV4-2,TGTGCCAGCAGCCAGGGCCGATCGGCGGGCGAGCAGTACTTC,CASSQGRSAGEQYF
TRBJ1-1,.,.,TRBV7-9,TGTGCCAGCAGCTTAATGACAGACACTGAAGCTTTCTTT,CASSLMTDTEAFF